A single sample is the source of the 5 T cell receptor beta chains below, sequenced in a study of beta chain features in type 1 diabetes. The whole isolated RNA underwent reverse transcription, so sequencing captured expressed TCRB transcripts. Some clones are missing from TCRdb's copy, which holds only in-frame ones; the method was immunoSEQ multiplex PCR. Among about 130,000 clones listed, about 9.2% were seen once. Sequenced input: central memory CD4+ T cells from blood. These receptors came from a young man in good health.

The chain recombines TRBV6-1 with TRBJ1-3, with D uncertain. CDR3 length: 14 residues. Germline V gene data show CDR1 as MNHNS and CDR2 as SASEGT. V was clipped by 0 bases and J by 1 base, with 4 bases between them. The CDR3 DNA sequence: TGTGCCAGCAGTGAAGCCAGATCTGGAAACACCATATATTTT. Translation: CASSEARSGNTIYF.

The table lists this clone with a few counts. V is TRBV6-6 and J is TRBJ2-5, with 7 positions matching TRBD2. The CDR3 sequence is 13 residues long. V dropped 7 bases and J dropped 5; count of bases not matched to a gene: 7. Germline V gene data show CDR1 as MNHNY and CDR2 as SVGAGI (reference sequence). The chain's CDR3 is CASKQTSMETQYF. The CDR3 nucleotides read TGTGCCAGCAAACAGACTAGCATGGAGACCCAGTACTTC.

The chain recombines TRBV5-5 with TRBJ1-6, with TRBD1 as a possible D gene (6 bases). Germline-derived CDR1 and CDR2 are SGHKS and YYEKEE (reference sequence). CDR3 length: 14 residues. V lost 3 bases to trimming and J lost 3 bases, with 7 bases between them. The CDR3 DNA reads TGTGCCAGCAGCTCGGACAGCTATAATTCACCCCTCCACTTT. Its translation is CASSSDSYNSPLHF.

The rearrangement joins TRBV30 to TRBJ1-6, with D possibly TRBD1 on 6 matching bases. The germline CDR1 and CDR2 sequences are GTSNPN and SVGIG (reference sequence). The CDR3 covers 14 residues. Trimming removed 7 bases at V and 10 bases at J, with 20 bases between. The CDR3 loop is CASNTGRSWSPLHF. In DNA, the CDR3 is TGTGCCTCAAATACAGGGCGAAGCTGGTCACCCCTCCACTTT. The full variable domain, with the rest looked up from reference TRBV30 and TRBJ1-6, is SQTIHQWPATLVQPVGSPLSLECTVEGTSNPNLYWYRQAAGRGLQLLFYSVGIGQISSEVPQNLSASRPQDRQFILSSKKLLLSDSGFYLCASNTGRSWSPLHFGNGTRLTVT.

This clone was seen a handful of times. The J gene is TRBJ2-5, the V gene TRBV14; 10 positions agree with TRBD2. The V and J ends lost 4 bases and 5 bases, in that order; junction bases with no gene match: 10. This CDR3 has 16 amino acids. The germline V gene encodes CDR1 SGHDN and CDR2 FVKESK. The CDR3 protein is CASSRLTGTSAETQYF. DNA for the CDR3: TGTGCCAGCAGCCGTTTAACCGGGACTAGCGCGGAGACCCAGTACTTC. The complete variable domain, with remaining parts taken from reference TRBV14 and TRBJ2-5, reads EAGVTQFPSHSVIEKGQTVTLRCDPISGHDNLYWYRRVMGKEIKFLLHFVKESKQDESGMPNNRFLAERTGGTYSTLKVQPAELEDSGVYFCASSRLTGTSAETQYFGPGTRLLVL.